This TCR beta chain was profiled in a study of blood T cell repertoires in COVID-19. Ages ranged from about 18 to 100 years, with residence in some 25 US areas. Clinical histories supplied by participants themselves formed the basis of cohort assignment. As processed by the authors: Counts of nucleated cells, estimated from reference gene primer amplification, were obtained. Clones were read by immunoSEQ multiplex PCR, and TCRdb kept only the in-frame ones, dropping some. V, J and clone size reflect that table, while D and trimming were determined from the DNA. The data contain some 300,000 clones, approximately 89% of them singletons. Germline V gene data show CDR1 as MDHEN and CDR2 as SYDVKM. The CDR3 loop spans 15 amino acids. With 6 bases removed from V and 7 bases from J, the gap between germline ends came to 19 bases.

This clonotype originated in a woman aged 45-65 years who had been exposed to COVID-19. This chain uses TRBV28 with TRBJ1-5; a weak D match, TRBD1 (5 bases). Source material: PBMCs or T cells enriched from blood (not recorded which). The CDR3 reads CASSSEGWGGQPQHF. CDR3 DNA: TGTGCCAGCAGCTCAGAGGGTTGGGGGGGACAGCCCCAGCATTTT.